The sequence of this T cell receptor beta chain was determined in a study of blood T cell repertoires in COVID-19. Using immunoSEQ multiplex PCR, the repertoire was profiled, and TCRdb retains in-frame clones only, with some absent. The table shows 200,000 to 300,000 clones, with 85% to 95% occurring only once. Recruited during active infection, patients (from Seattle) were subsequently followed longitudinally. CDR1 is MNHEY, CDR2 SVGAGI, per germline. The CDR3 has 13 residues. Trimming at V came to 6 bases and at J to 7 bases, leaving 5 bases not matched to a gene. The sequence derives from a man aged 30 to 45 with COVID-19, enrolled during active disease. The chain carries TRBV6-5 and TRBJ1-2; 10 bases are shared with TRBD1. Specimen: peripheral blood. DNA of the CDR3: TGTGCCAGCAGGGACAGGGGGTCGGCTGGCTACACCTTC. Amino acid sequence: CASRDRGSAGYTF.